A single sample is the source of the 5 T cell receptor beta chains below, sequenced in a study of human T cells and chemical hapten exposure. The starting material, unfractionated whole blood, was used for total RNA extraction. The library tagged individual cDNA molecules with unique molecular identifiers. In TCRdb, the reads were re-called with MiXCR into one record per CDR3 protein. This table holds around 120,000 distinct CDR3 sequences, approximately 9% found once. Sequenced input: whole blood. The receptors originated from a human donor in good health. Some clones in this sample may be carry-over from other donors' samples.

This clonotype was seen repeatedly, ten times or more. The chain combines TRBV19 with TRBJ2-7; 9 bases fit TRBD1. V was clipped by 5 bases and J by 4 bases; unmatched bases: 9. The CDR3 length is 15 residues. Germline-derived CDR1 and CDR2 are LNHDA and SQIVND (reference sequence). CDR3 in DNA: TGTGCCAGTAGTGCACTACCGGGACAGGGTTACGAGCAGTACTTC. The encoded protein is CASSALPGQGYEQYF.

The chain is built from TRBV7-2 and TRBJ2-5; tentative D call: TRBD1 (6 bases). V lost 8 bases, J lost 0 bases, and 16 bases lay in between. Germline V gene sequence: CDR1 SGHTA, CDR2 FQGNSA. The CDR3 totals 15 residues. DNA of the CDR3: TGTGCCAGCCACCTAGGTACAGGGTACCAAGAGACCCAGTACTTC. Amino acids: CASHLGTGYQETQYF.

This clonotype was seen ten or more times. This rearrangement joins TRBV6-5 to TRBJ1-3; D is possibly TRBD1 (5 bases). The CDR3 has 13 amino acids. With 7 bases removed from V and 1 base from J, the gap between germline ends came to 8 bases. Germline loops: CDR1 MNHEY, CDR2 SVGAGI. The CDR3 DNA sequence: TGTGCCAGCAACTCAGGGTCTGGAAACACCATATATTTT. Amino acid sequence: CASNSGSGNTIYF.

The chain recombines TRBV5-1 with TRBJ2-1, with 14 bases lining up with TRBD2. Per the germline V gene, CDR1 is SGHRS and CDR2 is YFSETQ. Trimming cost V 4 bases and J 8 bases; bases outside gene matches: 5. The CDR3 covers 15 residues. The CDR3 sequence: CASSLTSGGADEQFF. The CDR3 DNA reads TGCGCCAGCAGCCTGACTAGCGGGGGGGCTGATGAGCAGTTCTTC.

This clonotype was seen repeatedly, ten times or more. V and J are TRBV29-1 and TRBJ1-3; maybe TRBD1 (5 bases). Germline CDR1 reads SQVTM; CDR2 reads ANQGSEA. The CDR3 consists of 14 residues. V gave up 6 bases and J gave up 0 bases, with 12 bases separating them. The CDR3 protein is CSVRDSSSGNTIYF. As DNA, the CDR3 is TGCAGCGTCCGGGACTCGAGCTCTGGAAACACCATATATTTT. Full variable domain (remainder filled in from reference TRBV29-1 and TRBJ1-3): SAVISQKPSRDICQRGTSLTIQCQVDSQVTMMFWYRQQPGQSLTLIATANQGSEATYESGFVIDKFPISRPNLTFSTLTVSNMSPEDSSIYLCSVRDSSSGNTIYFGEGSWLTVV.